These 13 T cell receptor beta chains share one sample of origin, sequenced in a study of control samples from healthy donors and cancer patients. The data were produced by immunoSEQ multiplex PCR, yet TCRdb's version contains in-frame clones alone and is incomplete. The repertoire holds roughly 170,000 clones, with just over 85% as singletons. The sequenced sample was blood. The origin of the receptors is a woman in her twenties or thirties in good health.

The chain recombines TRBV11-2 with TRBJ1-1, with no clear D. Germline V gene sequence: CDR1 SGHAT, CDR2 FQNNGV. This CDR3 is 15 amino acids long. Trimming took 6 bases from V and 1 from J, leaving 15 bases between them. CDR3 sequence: CASRIGLNANTEAFF. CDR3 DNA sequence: TGTGCCAGCAGGATAGGGCTAAATGCGAACACTGAAGCTTTCTTT.

Here the CDR3 reads CASRLTDYEQYF. The CDR3 nucleotides are TGTGCCAGCAGACTGACAGATTACGAGCAGTACTTC. The chain has TRBV28 and TRBJ2-7; a weak D match, TRBD1 (5 bases). CDR1 is MDHEN, CDR2 SYDVKM, per germline. This CDR3 spans 12 amino acids. V was clipped by 6 bases and J by 4 bases, with 10 bases between them.

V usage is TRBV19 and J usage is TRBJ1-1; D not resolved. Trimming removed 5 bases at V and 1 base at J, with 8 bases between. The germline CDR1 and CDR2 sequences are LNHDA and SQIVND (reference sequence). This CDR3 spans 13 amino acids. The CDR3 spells CASSSGWNTEAFF. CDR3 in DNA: TGTGCCAGTAGTTCTGGGTGGAACACTGAAGCTTTCTTT. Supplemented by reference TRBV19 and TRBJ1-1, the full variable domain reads DGGITQSPKYLFRKEGQNVTLSCEQNLNHDAMYWYRQDPGQGLRLIYYSQIVNDFQKGDIAEGYSVSREKKESFPLTVTSAQKNPTAFYLCASSSGWNTEAFFGQGTRLTVV.

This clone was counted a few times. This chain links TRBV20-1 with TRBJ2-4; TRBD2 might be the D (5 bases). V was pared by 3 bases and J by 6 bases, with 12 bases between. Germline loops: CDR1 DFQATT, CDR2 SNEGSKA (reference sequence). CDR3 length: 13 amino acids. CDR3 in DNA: TGCAGTGCTAGTACGGGGAGCGGAAACATTCAGTACTTC. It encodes CSASTGSGNIQYF.

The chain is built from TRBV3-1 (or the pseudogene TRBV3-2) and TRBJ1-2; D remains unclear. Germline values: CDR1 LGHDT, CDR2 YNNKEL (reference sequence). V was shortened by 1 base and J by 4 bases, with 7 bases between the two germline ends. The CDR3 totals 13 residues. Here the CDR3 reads CASSQVRFYGYTF. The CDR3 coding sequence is TGTGCCAGCAGCCAAGTTAGATTCTATGGCTACACCTTC.

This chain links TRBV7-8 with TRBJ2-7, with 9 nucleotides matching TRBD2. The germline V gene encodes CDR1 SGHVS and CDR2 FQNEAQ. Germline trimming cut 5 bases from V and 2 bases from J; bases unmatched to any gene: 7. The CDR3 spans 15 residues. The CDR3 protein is CASSPAGGGTYEQYF. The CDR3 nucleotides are TGTGCCAGCAGCCCCGCGGGAGGGGGGACCTACGAGCAGTACTTC.

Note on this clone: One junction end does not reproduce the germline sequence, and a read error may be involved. In DNA, the CDR3 is TGTGCCAGCAGCCAGCGAGAACTGGGACAGAGGAGTTTT. It encodes CASSQRELGQRSF. The rearrangement uses TRBV3-1 (or the pseudogene TRBV3-2) and TRBJ2-3; 7 bases match TRBD1. The germline V gene has CDR1 LGHDT and CDR2 YNNKEL (reference sequence). CDR3 length: 13 residues.

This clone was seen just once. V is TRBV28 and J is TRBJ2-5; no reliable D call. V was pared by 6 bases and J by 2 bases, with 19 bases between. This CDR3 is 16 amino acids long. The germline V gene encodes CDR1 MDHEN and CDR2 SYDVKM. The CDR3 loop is CASRPPRGRWQETQYF. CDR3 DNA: TGTGCCAGCAGACCCCCCCGTGGGCGTTGGCAAGAGACCCAGTACTTC.

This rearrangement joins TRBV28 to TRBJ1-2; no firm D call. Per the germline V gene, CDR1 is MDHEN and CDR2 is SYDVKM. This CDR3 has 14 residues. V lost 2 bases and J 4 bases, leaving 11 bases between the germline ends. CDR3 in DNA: TGTGCCAGCAGTTTAGGACTGACCGCCTATGGCTACACCTTC. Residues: CASSLGLTAYGYTF.

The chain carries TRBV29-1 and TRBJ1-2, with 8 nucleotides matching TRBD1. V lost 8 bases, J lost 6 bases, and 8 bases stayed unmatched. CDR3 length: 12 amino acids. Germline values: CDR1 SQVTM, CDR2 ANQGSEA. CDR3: CSTRTGSHGYTF. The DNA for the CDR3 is TGCAGCACCAGGACAGGGTCCCATGGCTACACCTTC. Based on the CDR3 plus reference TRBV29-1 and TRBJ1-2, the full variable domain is SAVISQKPSRDICQRGTSLTIQCQVDSQVTMMFWYRQQPGQSLTLIATANQGSEATYESGFVIDKFPISRPNLTFSTLTVSNMSPEDSSIYLCSTRTGSHGYTFGSGTRLTVV.

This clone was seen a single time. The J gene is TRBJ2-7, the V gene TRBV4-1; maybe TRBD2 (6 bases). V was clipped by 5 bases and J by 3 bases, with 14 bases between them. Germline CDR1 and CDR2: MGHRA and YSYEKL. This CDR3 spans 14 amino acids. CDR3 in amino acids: CASSARELIYEQYF. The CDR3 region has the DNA TGCGCCAGCAGCGCCCGGGAGCTAATCTACGAGCAGTACTTC.

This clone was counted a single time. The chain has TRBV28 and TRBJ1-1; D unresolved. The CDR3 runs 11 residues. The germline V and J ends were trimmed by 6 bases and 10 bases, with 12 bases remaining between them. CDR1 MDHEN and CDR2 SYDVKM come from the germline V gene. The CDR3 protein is CASSPAPRAFF. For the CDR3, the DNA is TGTGCCAGCAGCCCAGCCCCAAGAGCTTTCTTT.

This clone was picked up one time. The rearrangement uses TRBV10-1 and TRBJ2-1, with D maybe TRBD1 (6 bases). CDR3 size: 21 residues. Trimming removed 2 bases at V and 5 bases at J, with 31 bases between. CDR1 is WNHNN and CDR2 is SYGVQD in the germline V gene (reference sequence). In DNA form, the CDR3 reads TGCGCCAGCAGTGAGAAGGGGAAACAGGGTGTTGAAGATTCTAAGGACAATGAGCAGTTCTTC. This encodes CASSEKGKQGVEDSKDNEQFF.